This TCR beta chain comes out of a study of shared clonotypes between healthy human individuals. Partitioning of CD4+ cells yielded a CD45RA+ naive subset and a CD45RA-negative memory subset. A word on this clone: Its antigen is not identified.

V lost 4 bases and J lost 2, with 9 bases in between. The CDR3 consists of 13 residues. From germline, CDR1 is MNHEY and CDR2 SVGAGI. Study findings and constraints: Sampling covered blood only; tissue repertoires likely differ.

Deep-level assay runs were performed. Sequencing was performed with immunoSEQ multiplex PCR; in TCRdb, only in-frame clones are kept and a portion is missing. Of nearly 750,000 clones listed, 72% are singletons. V is TRBV6-5 and J is TRBJ2-7; no definite D call. The clonotype comes from a woman between 25 and 40 years old in good health. Sequenced sample: memory CD4+ T cells sorted from blood. Stated subset: CD45RA-negative fraction. The CDR3 region has the DNA TGTGCCAGCAGTTCAAATGGTCCCTACGAGCAGTACTTC. As protein: CASSSNGPYEQYF.